The next 20 T cell receptor beta chains were all read from a single sample in a study of regulatory T cells in long-lasting Graves disease. Time point specified: persistent/refractory GD, antithyroid drugs over 5 years with positive TRAb. PBMCs were the source of the RNA used for TCR sequencing. Libraries of TCR beta came from iRepertoire HTBI primers plus Arm-PCR of CDR3 regions. MiXCR, applied by TCRdb to the multiplex PCR reads, yields one record per CDR3 protein. The sample has 300,000 to 400,000 distinct CDR3 sequences, roughly 21% seen once. The source was peripheral blood mononuclear cells (PBMCs), collected when the disease was refractory, from a patient treated with antithyroid drugs. The receptors shown here come from a female donor with Graves disease.

This rearrangement joins TRBV5-8 to TRBJ1-2; D not certain. Trimming shortened V by 3 bases and J by 0 bases, and 15 bases separated the two germline ends. The CDR3 is 16 amino acids. CDR1 and CDR2 from the germline V gene are SGHTS and YDEGEE. CDR3 in amino acids: CASSWPYREANYGYTF. Written as DNA, the CDR3 is TGTGCCAGCAGCTGGCCCTACAGAGAAGCTAACTATGGCTACACCTTC.

Remarks on this clonotype: A junction end diverges from the germline sequence, so it may reflect a read error. This CDR3 reads CSASFTGVGGERYF. The CDR3 region has the DNA TGCAGTGCTAGCTTTACGGGGGTAGGGGGCGAGCGGTACTTC. The chain carries TRBV20-1 and TRBJ2-7, with D maybe TRBD1 (7 bases). Germline CDR1 reads DFQATT; CDR2 reads SNEGSKA (reference sequence). The CDR3 length is 14 residues.

The sample holds many counts of this clonotype. The chain is built from TRBV25-1 and TRBJ1-1; D might be TRBD1 (6 bases). The V gene's germline CDR1 is MGHDK and CDR2 SYGVNS. This CDR3 has 13 amino acids. CDR3 protein: CAAARGANTEAFF. The CDR3 region has the DNA TGTGCTGCCGCCCGGGGGGCCAACACTGAAGCTTTCTTT. The whole variable domain, filled in from reference TRBV25-1 and TRBJ1-1, reads EADIYQTPRYLVIGTGKKITLECSQTMGHDKMYWYQQDPGMELHLIHYSYGVNSTEKGDLSSESTVSRIRTEHFPLTLESARPSHTSQYLCAAARGANTEAFFGQGTRLTVV.

This clonotype was seen at least ten times. V gene TRBV11-2 combines with J gene TRBJ2-7, with 7 bases aligning to TRBD1. Germline V CDR1 and CDR2: SGHAT, FQNNGV. CDR3 length: 13 amino acids. V lost 5 bases and J lost 3; bases outside the gene matches: 4. The CDR3 DNA follows: TGTGCCAGCAGCCACCAGGGGGTCTACGAGCAGTACTTC. Translation gives CASSHQGVYEQYF.

Ten or more counts support this clonotype. This chain joins TRBV6-2 or TRBV6-3 and TRBJ2-5; weak D call: TRBD2 (5 bases). This CDR3 has 14 amino acids. From germline, CDR1 is MNHEY and CDR2 SVGEGT. V lost 5 bases to trimming and J lost 5 bases, with 15 bases between them. The CDR3 is CASSLGGLRETQYF. CDR3 coding DNA: TGTGCCAGCAGTCTTGGCGGACTCCGGGAGACCCAGTACTTC.

This clonotype was detected a few times. V and J are TRBV18 and TRBJ1-1; weak D call: TRBD1 (5 bases). The germline gives CDR1 KGHSH, CDR2 LQKENI. The V and J ends lost 3 bases and 1 base respectively, with 18 bases between them. The CDR3 has 17 amino acids. CDR3 residues: CASSPLHRGGTNTEAFF. CDR3 DNA sequence: TGTGCCAGCTCACCTCTACACCGGGGGGGAACGAACACTGAAGCTTTCTTT.

This clonotype was recorded once. This rearrangement joins TRBV11-1 to TRBJ2-7; 10 bases map to TRBD1. Trimming took 0 bases from V and 2 from J; bases not matched to a gene: 4. Looked up from germline, CDR1 is SGHAT and CDR2 is FQDESV (reference sequence). This CDR3 spans 16 amino acids. The CDR3 loop is CASSLAGTGVAYEQYF. The DNA of the CDR3 is TGTGCCAGCAGCTTAGCCGGGACAGGGGTTGCCTACGAGCAGTACTTC.

This clonotype was found many times. This chain links TRBV12-5 with TRBJ2-7; 12 positions match TRBD2. Germline loops: CDR1 LGHNT, CDR2 FRNRAP. The CDR3 sequence is 17 residues long. V lost 3 bases and J lost 0; bases outside the gene matches: 6. CDR3 residues: CASGFGLAGKSSYEQYF. The CDR3 DNA is TGTGCTAGTGGTTTTGGACTAGCGGGGAAAAGCTCCTACGAGCAGTACTTC.

There are many counts of this clonotype. V usage is TRBV11-2 and J usage is TRBJ1-1; TRBD1 might be the D (5 bases). The CDR3 is made up of 18 amino acids. Germline CDR1 and CDR2: SGHAT and FQNNGV. Trimming pared 6 bases from V and 5 bases from J, leaving 28 bases between. The DNA for the CDR3 is TGTGCCAGCAGTCTCAGGGTCTCACTACTCCGACCGAGGACTGAAGCTTTCTTT. Translated: CASSLRVSLLRPRTEAFF. The full variable domain, with the rest looked up from reference TRBV11-2 and TRBJ1-1, is EAGVAQSPRYKIIEKRQSVAFWCNPISGHATLYWYQQILGQGPKLLIQFQNNGVVDDSQLPKDRFSAERLKGVDSTLKIQPAKLEDSAVYLCASSLRVSLLRPRTEAFFGQGTRLTVV.

This chain connects TRBV24-1 to TRBJ2-3; 7 bases align to TRBD2. The CDR3 contains 13 residues. Trimming took 9 bases from V and 4 from J; bases not matched to a gene: 6. The germline V gene has CDR1 KGHDR and CDR2 SFDVKD. The CDR3 nucleotides read TGTGCCACCCGTGGACTAGTCCCAGATACGCAGTATTTT. As protein: CATRGLVPDTQYF.

Here the CDR3 DNA reads TGTGCCAGCAGTGAAGGGCTGAATGAGCAGTTCTTC. Its protein product is CASSEGLNEQFF. V and J are TRBV2 and TRBJ2-1; D uncertain. CDR1 is SNHLY, CDR2 FYNNEI, per germline. The length of the CDR3 is 12 residues. V gave up 1 base and J gave up 7 bases, with 5 bases separating them.

Ten or more counts support this clonotype. The gene calls are TRBV5-1 and TRBJ1-1; 8 nucleotides line up with TRBD1. J lost 4 bases, V lost 2 bases, and 7 bases had no gene match. This CDR3 comprises 15 residues. Looked up from germline, CDR1 is SGHRS and CDR2 is YFSETQ. The CDR3 is CASSFTTGEFTEAFF. DNA of the CDR3: TGCGCCAGCAGCTTCACGACAGGGGAGTTCACTGAAGCTTTCTTT.

The rearrangement uses TRBV19 and TRBJ2-2; possible D gene TRBD1, 7 bases. This CDR3 contains 14 residues. Trimming pared 9 bases from V and 0 bases from J, leaving 11 bases between. The germline V gene encodes CDR1 LNHDA and CDR2 SQIVND (reference sequence). CDR3 in amino acids: CASGGQPNTGELFF. The CDR3 region has the DNA TGTGCCAGCGGGGGACAGCCGAACACCGGGGAGCTGTTTTTT. Full variable domain (missing parts from reference TRBV19 and TRBJ2-2): DGGITQSPKYLFRKEGQNVTLSCEQNLNHDAMYWYRQDPGQGLRLIYYSQIVNDFQKGDIAEGYSVSREKKESFPLTVTSAQKNPTAFYLCASGGQPNTGELFFGEGSRLTVL.

The genes are TRBV25-1 and TRBJ1-1, with D hard to call. The CDR3 runs 14 residues. Germline assignment: CDR1 MGHDK and CDR2 SYGVNS. V lost 0 bases to trimming and J lost 0 bases, with 5 bases between them. CDR3 sequence reads: CASSEYHMNTEAFF. In DNA form, the CDR3 reads TGTGCCAGCAGTGAATATCACATGAACACTGAAGCTTTCTTT.

This chain joins TRBV24-1 and TRBJ1-5, with a possible D match to TRBD1 (5 bases). Germline V CDR1 and CDR2: KGHDR, SFDVKD. The CDR3 has 15 amino acids. Trimming removed 2 bases at V and 4 bases at J, with 11 bases between. This CDR3 reads CATSDSAGRNQPQHF. DNA of the CDR3: TGTGCCACCAGTGATTCGGCAGGGAGAAATCAGCCCCAGCATTTT.

This clonotype appeared many times. V is TRBV11-2 and J is TRBJ1-2; D remains ambiguous. This CDR3 is 17 amino acids long. In germline, CDR1 is SGHAT, CDR2 FQNNGV. V was trimmed by 5 bases and J by 10 bases, leaving 29 bases between them. In DNA, the CDR3 is TGTGCCAGCAGCCCCAGCCCCCGGAGAAGCGGCTTTCGGTCCTACACCTTC. It specifies CASSPSPRRSGFRSYTF.

The chain uses TRBV28 and TRBJ2-7; a possible D gene is TRBD2 (6 bases). Looked up from germline, CDR1 is MDHEN and CDR2 is SYDVKM. The CDR3 covers 15 residues. V lost 5 bases and J lost 5, with 19 bases in between. CDR3 residues: CASSTMGGAVNEQYF. DNA of the CDR3: TGTGCCAGCAGTACGATGGGGGGAGCAGTAAACGAGCAGTACTTC. Filled out from reference TRBV28 and TRBJ2-7, the complete variable domain reads DVKVTQSSRYLVKRTGEKVFLECVQDMDHENMFWYRQDPGLGLRLIYFSYDVKMKEKGDIPEGYSVSREKKERFSLILESASTNQTSMYLCASSTMGGAVNEQYFGPGTRLTVT.

V and J are TRBV11-2 and TRBJ1-3; D is unresolved. The CDR3 runs to 14 residues. Germline CDR1 and CDR2: SGHAT and FQNNGV. V lost 0 bases, J lost 4 bases, and 7 bases lay in between. CDR3 in amino acids: CASSLDAAGNTIYF. CDR3 DNA sequence: TGTGCCAGCAGCTTAGATGCAGCCGGAAACACCATATATTTT.

V usage is TRBV5-6 and J usage is TRBJ2-7, with 7 bases that match TRBD1. The CDR3 totals 14 residues. The junction had 9 bases not matched to a gene; V was cut back by 5 bases and J by 4 bases. Germline V CDR1 and CDR2: SGHDT, YYEEEE. CDR3 nucleotide sequence: TGTGCCAGCAGGGGCCCGGGACAGCCTTACGAGCAGTACTTC. It codes for CASRGPGQPYEQYF.

This CDR3 reads CASSQDLASDEKLFF. The CDR3 nucleotides read TGTGCCAGCAGCCAGGATTTGGCCTCGGATGAAAAACTGTTTTTT. J is TRBJ1-4 and V is TRBV4-2; D remains unclear. CDR3 length: 15 amino acids. Germline V lookup: CDR1 LGHNA, CDR2 YNFKEQ. With 3 bases removed from V and 6 bases from J, the gap between germline ends came to 14 bases.